These 2 T cell receptor beta chains originate from one sample sequenced in a study of T cell repertoires in cytomegalovirus infection. One entry per CDR3 protein results from TCRdb running MiXCR on the reads. The table lists roughly 280,000 distinct CDR3 sequences, roughly a fifth of them singletons. No antigen has been assigned to these receptors. The sequenced sample was cultured PBMCs, obtained from culture after CMV antigen stimulation. These receptors originate from a human donor in good health (CMV status not recorded). Some clones in this sample may be carry-over from other donors' samples.

V is TRBV19 and J is TRBJ2-2; D is perhaps TRBD1 (6 bases). The CDR3 runs 16 residues. Trimming removed 4 bases at V and 0 bases at J, with 12 bases between. CDR1 and CDR2 (germline): LNHDA, SQIVND (reference sequence). The DNA of the CDR3 is TGTGCCAGTAGTAGGAGACAGGTCTCGAACACCGGGGAGCTGTTTTTT. As protein: CASSRRQVSNTGELFF.

V gene TRBV12-3 or TRBV12-4 combines with J gene TRBJ1-2; D uncertain. Trimming cost V 5 bases and J 7 bases, with 11 bases left between them. This CDR3 spans 12 amino acids. The DNA of the CDR3 is TGTGCCAGCAGTCGGACCTTGGGTGGCTACACCTTC. Amino acid sequence: CASSRTLGGYTF.